This T cell receptor (beta chain) was sequenced during a study of CD8+CD57+ T cells in acquired aplastic anemia. As for the study in general: Mean yield of DNA from sorted CD4+ and CD8+ cells was roughly 3.2 ug.

Selection for sequencing was limited to patients who had shown CD8+CD57+ cell expansion by flow cytometry. At the time of blood sampling, patients had not yet received any therapy. Comments on this clonotype: Its antigen remains unknown.

It was genomic DNA that served as the template for profiling TCR beta VDJ and CDR3. One entry per CDR3 protein results from TCRdb running MiXCR on the reads. The table lists around 250,000 distinct CDR3 sequences, approximately 80% of them singletons. Looked up from germline, CDR1 is SGHVS and CDR2 is FQNEAQ. The V and J ends lost 1 base and 13 bases respectively, with 22 bases between them. This CDR3 contains 15 residues. The study's findings and limits: Overlap between patients and controls comprised twenty-nine CD8+ CDR3 sequences. Patients and controls were not found to differ significantly in CD8+ Simpson's diversity.

Source material: sorted CD4+, CD8+, or CD8+CD57+ T cells (not recorded which) from PBMCs. The source of this sequence is a human donor with aplastic anemia. The chain carries TRBV7-8 and TRBJ1-1; no definite D call. CDR3 nucleotide sequence: TGTGCCAGCAGCTTAGATCTGGCACGCAACACTCAGGATTTCTTT. This translates into CASSLDLARNTQDFF.